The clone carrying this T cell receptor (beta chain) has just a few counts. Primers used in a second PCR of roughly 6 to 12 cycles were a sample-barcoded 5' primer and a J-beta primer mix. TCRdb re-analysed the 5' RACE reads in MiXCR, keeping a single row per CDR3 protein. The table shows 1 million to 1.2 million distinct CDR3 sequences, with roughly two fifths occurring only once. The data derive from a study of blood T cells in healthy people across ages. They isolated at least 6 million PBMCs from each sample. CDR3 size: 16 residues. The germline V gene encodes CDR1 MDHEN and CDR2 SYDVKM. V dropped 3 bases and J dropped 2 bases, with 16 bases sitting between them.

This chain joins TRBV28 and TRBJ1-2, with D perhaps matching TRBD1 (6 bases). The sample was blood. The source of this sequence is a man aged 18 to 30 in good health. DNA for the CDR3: TGTGCCAGCAGTTTTATCCCACGGGACATCAACTATGGCTACACCTTC. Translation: CASSFIPRDINYGYTF.